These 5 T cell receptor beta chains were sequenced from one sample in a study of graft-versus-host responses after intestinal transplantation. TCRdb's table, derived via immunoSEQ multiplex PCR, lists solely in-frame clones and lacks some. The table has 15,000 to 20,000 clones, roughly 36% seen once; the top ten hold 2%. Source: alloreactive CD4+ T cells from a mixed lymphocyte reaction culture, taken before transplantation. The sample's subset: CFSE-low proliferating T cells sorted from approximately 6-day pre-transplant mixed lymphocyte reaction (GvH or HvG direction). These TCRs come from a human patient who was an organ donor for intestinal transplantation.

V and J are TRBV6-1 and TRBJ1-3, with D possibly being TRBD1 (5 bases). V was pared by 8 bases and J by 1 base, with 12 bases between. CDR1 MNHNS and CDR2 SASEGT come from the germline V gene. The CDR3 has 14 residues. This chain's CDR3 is CASRGAGSGNTIYF. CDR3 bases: TGTGCCAGCCGCGGAGCAGGGTCTGGAAACACCATATATTTT.

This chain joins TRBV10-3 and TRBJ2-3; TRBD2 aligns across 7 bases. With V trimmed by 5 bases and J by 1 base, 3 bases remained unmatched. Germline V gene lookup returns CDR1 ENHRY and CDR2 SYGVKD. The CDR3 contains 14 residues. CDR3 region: CAISPTSGTDTQYF. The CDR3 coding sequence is TGTGCCATCAGTCCTACTAGCGGCACAGATACGCAGTATTTT.

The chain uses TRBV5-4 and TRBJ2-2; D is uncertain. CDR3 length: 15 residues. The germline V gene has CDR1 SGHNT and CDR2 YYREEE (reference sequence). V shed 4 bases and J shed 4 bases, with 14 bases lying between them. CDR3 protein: CASSHGVPSTGELFF. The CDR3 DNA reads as TGTGCCAGCAGCCATGGAGTCCCCTCCACCGGGGAGCTGTTTTTT.

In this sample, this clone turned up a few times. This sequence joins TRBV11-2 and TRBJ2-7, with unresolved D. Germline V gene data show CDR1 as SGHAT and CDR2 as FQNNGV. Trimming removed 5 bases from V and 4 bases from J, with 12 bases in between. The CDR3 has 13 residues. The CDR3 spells CASSLRFEYEQYF. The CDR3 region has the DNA TGTGCCAGCAGCCTCAGATTTGAATACGAGCAGTACTTC.

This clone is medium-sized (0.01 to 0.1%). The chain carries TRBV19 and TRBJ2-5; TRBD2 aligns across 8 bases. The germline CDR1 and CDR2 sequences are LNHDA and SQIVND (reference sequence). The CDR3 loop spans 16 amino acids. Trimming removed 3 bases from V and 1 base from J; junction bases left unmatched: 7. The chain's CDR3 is CASSIPAGAGQETQYF. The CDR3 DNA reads TGTGCCAGTAGTATCCCAGCGGGAGCGGGCCAAGAGACCCAGTACTTC.